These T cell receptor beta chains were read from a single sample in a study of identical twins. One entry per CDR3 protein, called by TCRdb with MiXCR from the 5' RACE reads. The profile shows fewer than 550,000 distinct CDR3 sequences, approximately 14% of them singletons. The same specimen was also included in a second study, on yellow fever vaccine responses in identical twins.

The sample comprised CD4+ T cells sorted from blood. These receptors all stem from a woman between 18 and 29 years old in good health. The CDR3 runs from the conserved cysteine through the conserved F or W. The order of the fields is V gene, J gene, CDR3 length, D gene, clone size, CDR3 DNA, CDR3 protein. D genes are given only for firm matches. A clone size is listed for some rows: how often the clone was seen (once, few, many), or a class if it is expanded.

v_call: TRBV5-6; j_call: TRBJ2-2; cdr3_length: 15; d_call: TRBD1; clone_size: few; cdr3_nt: TGTGCCAGCAGCTCGGGACAGGGGAGATCCGGGGAGCTGTTTTTT; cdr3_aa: CASSSGQGRSGELFF
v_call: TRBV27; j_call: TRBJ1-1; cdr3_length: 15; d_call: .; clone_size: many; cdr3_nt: TGTGCCAGCAGCCCAGCCGGGGGAGTGGGGACTGAAGCTTTCTTT; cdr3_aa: CASSPAGGVGTEAFF
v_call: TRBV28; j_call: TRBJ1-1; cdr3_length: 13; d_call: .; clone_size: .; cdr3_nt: TGTGCCAGCAGTTTACTAGGACCGACTGGAGCTTTCTTT; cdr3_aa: CASSLLGPTGAFF
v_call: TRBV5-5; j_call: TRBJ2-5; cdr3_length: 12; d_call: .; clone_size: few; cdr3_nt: TGTGCCAGCAGCTTGTCTTTGGAGACCCAGTACTTC; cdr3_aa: CASSLSLETQYF
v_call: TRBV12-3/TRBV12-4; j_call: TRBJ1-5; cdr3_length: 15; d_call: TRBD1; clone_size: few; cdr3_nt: TGTGCCAGCAGTTCGACAGGGGGCTCGGGTCAGCCCCAGCATTTT; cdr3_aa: CASSSTGGSGQPQHF
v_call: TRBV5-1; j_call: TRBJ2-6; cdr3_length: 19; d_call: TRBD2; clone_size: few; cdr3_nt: TGCGCCAGCAGCTTGGCGGGGGGGACCGCTACTTCTGGGGCCAACGTCCTGACTTTC; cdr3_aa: CASSLAGGTATSGANVLTF
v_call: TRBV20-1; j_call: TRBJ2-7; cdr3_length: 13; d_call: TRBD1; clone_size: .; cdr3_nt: TGCAGTGCTAGAGGCGACAGGGGCTACGAGCAGTACTTC; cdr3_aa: CSARGDRGYEQYF
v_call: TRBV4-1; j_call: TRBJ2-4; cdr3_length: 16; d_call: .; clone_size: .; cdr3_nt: TGCGCCAGCAGCCAAGTCCTCAGGGAGGCCAAAAACATTCAGTACTTC; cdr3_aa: CASSQVLREAKNIQYF
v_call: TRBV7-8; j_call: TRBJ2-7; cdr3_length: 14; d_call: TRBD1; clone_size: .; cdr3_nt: TGTGCCAGCAGCATAGACAGGGTGATCCACGAGCAGTACTTC; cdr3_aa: CASSIDRVIHEQYF
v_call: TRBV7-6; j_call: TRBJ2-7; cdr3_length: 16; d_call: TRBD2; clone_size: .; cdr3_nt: TGTGCCAGCAGCTTAGAGAGGGTTAGCGGGGTGGCTGAGCAGTACTTC; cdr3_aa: CASSLERVSGVAEQYF
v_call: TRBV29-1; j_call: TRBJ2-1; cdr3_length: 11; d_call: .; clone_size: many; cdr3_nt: TGCAGCGCCGGCCGAGGGAATGAGCAGTTCTTC; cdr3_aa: CSAGRGNEQFF
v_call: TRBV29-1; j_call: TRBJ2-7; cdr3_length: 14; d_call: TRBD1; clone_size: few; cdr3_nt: TGCAGCGCAATAGACAGGGCATCGGACTACGAGCAGTACTTC; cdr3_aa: CSAIDRASDYEQYF
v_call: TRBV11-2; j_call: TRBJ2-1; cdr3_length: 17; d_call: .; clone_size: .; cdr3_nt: TGTGCCAGCAGCACACACCTTACGTGGAGGCTCTACAATGAGCAGTTCTTC; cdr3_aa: CASSTHLTWRLYNEQFF
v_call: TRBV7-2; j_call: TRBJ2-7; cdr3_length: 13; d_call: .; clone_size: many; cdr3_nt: TGTGCCAGCAGCTCACAGGGGGGGAGCGAGCAGTACTTC; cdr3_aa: CASSSQGGSEQYF
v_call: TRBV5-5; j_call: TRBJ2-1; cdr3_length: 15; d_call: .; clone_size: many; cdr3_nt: TGTGCCAGCAGCTTGGGAGGGACCTACTACAATGAGCAGTTCTTC; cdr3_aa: CASSLGGTYYNEQFF
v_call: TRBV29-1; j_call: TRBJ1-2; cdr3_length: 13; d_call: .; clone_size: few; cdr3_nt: TGCAGCGTTGCGTGGTTGGTTGGTCATGGCTACACCTTC; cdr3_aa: CSVAWLVGHGYTF
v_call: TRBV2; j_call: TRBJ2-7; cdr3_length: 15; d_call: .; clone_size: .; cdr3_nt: TGTGCCAGCACGAGCGGGGGCACAGGGGTGAACGAGCAGTACTTC; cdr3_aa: CASTSGGTGVNEQYF
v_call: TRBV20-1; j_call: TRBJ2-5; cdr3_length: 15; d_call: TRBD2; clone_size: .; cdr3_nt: TGCAGTGCTACTAGGGTAGCGGGGGGGCACGAGACCCAGTACTTC; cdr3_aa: CSATRVAGGHETQYF
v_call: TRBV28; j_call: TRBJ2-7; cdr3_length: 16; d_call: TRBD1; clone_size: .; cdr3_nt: TGTGCCAGCAGTTCGCCGGGACAGGGGAAGACCTACGAGCAGTACTTC; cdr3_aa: CASSSPGQGKTYEQYF
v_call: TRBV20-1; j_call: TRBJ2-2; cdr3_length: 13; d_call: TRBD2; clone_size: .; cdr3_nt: TGCAGTGCTACGGGAGGTAACACCGGGGAGCTGTTTTTT; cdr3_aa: CSATGGNTGELFF
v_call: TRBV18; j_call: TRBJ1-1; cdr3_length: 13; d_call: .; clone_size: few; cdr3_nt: TGTGCCAGCTCACCACCAGCGAACACTGAAGCTTTCTTT; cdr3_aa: CASSPPANTEAFF
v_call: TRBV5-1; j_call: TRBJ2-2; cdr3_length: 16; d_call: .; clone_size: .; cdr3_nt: TGCGCCAGCAGCTTGGGGGCGAACCCGAACACCGGGGAGCTGTTTTTT; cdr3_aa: CASSLGANPNTGELFF
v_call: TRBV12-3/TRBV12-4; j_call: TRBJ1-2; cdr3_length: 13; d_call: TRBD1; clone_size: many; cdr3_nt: TGTGCCAGCAGTTGGAGGGGGCGAGAGGGCTACACCTTC; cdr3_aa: CASSWRGREGYTF
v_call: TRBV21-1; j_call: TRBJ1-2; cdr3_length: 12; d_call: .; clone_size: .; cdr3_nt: TGTGCCAGCAGCAAATATAACTATGGCTACACCTTC; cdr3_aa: CASSKYNYGYTF